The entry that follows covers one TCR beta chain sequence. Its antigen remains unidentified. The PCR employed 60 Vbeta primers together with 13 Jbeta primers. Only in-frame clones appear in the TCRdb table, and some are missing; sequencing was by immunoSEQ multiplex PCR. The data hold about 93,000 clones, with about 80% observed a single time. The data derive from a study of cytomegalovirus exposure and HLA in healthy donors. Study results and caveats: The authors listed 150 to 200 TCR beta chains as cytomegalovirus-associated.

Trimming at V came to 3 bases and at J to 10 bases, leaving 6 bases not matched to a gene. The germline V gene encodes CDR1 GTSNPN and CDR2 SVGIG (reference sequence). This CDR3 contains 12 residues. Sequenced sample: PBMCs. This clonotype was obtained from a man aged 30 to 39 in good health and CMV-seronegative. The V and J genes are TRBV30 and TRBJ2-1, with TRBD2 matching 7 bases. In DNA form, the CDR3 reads TGTGCCTGGAGCCGGGGGGAGGACGAGCAGTTCTTC. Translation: CAWSRGEDEQFF.